The 31 T cell receptor beta chains presented below share a single source sample, sequenced in a study of cytomegalovirus exposure and HLA in healthy donors. Method: immunoSEQ multiplex PCR; TCRdb's copy keeps in-frame clones and lacks some. The top ten hold roughly 10% of the sample, which has 150,000 to 200,000 clones, approximately 81% seen once. The sequenced material came from PBMCs. The receptors were sampled from a man aged 25 to 45 in good health and CMV-seropositive.

V and J are TRBV30 and TRBJ1-2; D gene ambiguous. The CDR3 extends over 12 amino acids. The germline V and J ends were trimmed by 5 bases and 2 bases, with 9 bases remaining between them. From germline, CDR1 is GTSNPN and CDR2 SVGIG (reference sequence). The CDR3 coding sequence is TGTGCCTGGGCGACGGGGAACTATGGCTACACCTTC. Encoded protein: CAWATGNYGYTF.

In its sample, this clone was seen once. This chain uses TRBV7-6 with TRBJ2-1, with 9 positions matching TRBD2. V was clipped by 4 bases and J by 8 bases; unmatched bases: 9. The CDR3 is 15 residues long. The V gene's germline CDR1 is SGHVS and CDR2 FNYEAQ. CDR3 in DNA: TGTGCCAGCAGCTATTCCGGGACTAGCCGCGATGAGCAGTTCTTC. It encodes CASSYSGTSRDEQFF.

The chain carries TRBV27 and TRBJ2-1, with 8 bases lining up with TRBD2. This CDR3 is built from 13 residues. The germline V gene encodes CDR1 MNHEY and CDR2 SMNVEV (reference sequence). The J segment lost 6 bases and the V segment lost 7 bases, leaving 5 bases of the junction unmatched. Written as DNA, the CDR3 is TGTGCCAGCACACCGGGGGGGTTCAATGAGCAGTTCTTC. Translating gives CASTPGGFNEQFF.

The chain uses TRBV19 and TRBJ2-1, with D maybe TRBD2 (6 bases). CDR3 length equals 14 residues. The V gene lost 3 bases and the J gene lost 6 bases, with 12 bases spanning the gap. Germline V gene sequence: CDR1 LNHDA, CDR2 SQIVND (reference sequence). This CDR3 is CASSMGGGSNEQFF. The CDR3 coding sequence is TGTGCCAGTAGTATGGGAGGAGGGAGCAATGAGCAGTTCTTC.

This chain uses TRBV7-9 with TRBJ1-4; possibly TRBD1 for D (6 bases). The germline CDR1 and CDR2 sequences are SEHNR and FQNEAQ (reference sequence). The CDR3 consists of 14 residues. Trimming cost V 1 base and J 11 bases, with 14 bases left between them. CDR3 amino acids: CASSLDRRGMKLFF. The CDR3 DNA is TGTGCCAGCAGCTTAGACCGCAGGGGCATGAAACTGTTTTTT.

The chain carries TRBV7-9 and TRBJ2-1; no reliable D call. Deletions cut 5 bases from V and 5 bases from J, with 4 bases between. The CDR3 sequence is 11 residues long. Germline CDR1 reads SEHNR; CDR2 reads FQNEAQ (reference sequence). The CDR3 reads CASSGDNEQFF. CDR3 bases: TGTGCCAGCAGCGGAGACAATGAGCAGTTCTTC.

This clone was seen more than once but under ten times. V is TRBV6-1 and J is TRBJ2-7; TRBD1 agrees at 7 bases. J gave up 2 bases and V 2 bases, and 9 bases lay outside the gene matches. CDR1 is MNHNS and CDR2 is SASEGT in the germline V gene. The CDR3 loop spans 16 amino acids. The CDR3 region is CASSEWARDSAYEQYF. Here the CDR3 DNA reads TGTGCCAGCAGTGAATGGGCCCGGGACAGTGCCTACGAGCAGTACTTC.

The V gene is TRBV27, the J gene TRBJ2-5; TRBD1 matches at 7 bases. This CDR3 region has 15 residues. Germline values: CDR1 MNHEY, CDR2 SMNVEV (reference sequence). V lost 6 bases, J lost 1 base, and 8 bases stayed unmatched. The CDR3 is CASRSTGELQETQYF. The CDR3 DNA is TGTGCCAGCAGATCTACAGGGGAACTCCAAGAGACCCAGTACTTC.

The chain links TRBV9 to TRBJ2-7, with 8 bases identical to TRBD1. Germline V CDR1 and CDR2: SGDLS, YYNGEE. CDR3 length equals 14 residues. The V gene end was trimmed by 3 bases and the J gene end by 4 bases; junction bases not matched to a gene: 6. CDR3 sequence: CASSAGQGEYEQYF. CDR3 sequence (DNA): TGTGCCAGCAGCGCCGGACAGGGAGAATACGAGCAGTACTTC.

Notes on this clone: In the same sample, other DNA sequences code for this CDR3. This chain uses TRBV29-1 with TRBJ2-5, with D possibly matching TRBD2 (6 bases). CDR1 is SQVTM and CDR2 is ANQGSEA in the germline V gene. V was shortened by 3 bases and J by 5 bases, with 10 bases between the two germline ends. The CDR3 length is 12 residues. In DNA form, the CDR3 reads TGCAGCGTTGATCGGGGGAGGGAGACCCAGTACTTC. This encodes CSVDRGRETQYF.

The chain has TRBV7-2 and TRBJ2-1, with 7 bases that match TRBD1. This CDR3 has 13 residues. V shed 4 bases and J 7 bases; nucleotides not matched to a gene: 4. From germline, CDR1 is SGHTA and CDR2 FQGNSA. The CDR3 sequence: CASSWGQLNEQFF. CDR3 bases: TGTGCCAGCAGCTGGGGACAGCTTAATGAGCAGTTCTTC. The full variable domain, in which reference TRBV7-2 and TRBJ2-1 provide the parts outside the CDR3, is GAGVSQSPSNKVTEKGKDVELRCDPISGHTALYWYRQSLGQGLEFLIYFQGNSAPDKSGLPSDRFSAERTGGSVSTLTIQRTQQEDSAVYLCASSWGQLNEQFFGPGTRLTVL.

V and J are TRBV18 and TRBJ2-2; 10 positions match TRBD2. Losses at the gene ends were 5 bases for V and 1 base for J; bases not matched to a gene: 4. CDR1 is KGHSH and CDR2 is LQKENI in the germline V gene. This CDR3 is built from 16 residues. The CDR3 here is CASSRSSGGNTGELFF. CDR3 DNA sequence: TGTGCCAGCTCAAGATCTAGCGGGGGGAACACCGGGGAGCTGTTTTTT.

J is TRBJ1-5 and V is TRBV19; a weak D match, TRBD1 (5 bases). The CDR3 is made up of 16 amino acids. V lost 7 bases and J 6 bases, leaving 22 bases between the germline ends. Germline V gene lookup returns CDR1 LNHDA and CDR2 SQIVND (reference sequence). The DNA for the CDR3 is TGTGCCAGTACGTGGGGCAACGTGAAATCATTTCAGCCCCAGCATTTT. Translation: CASTWGNVKSFQPQHF. Complete variable domain (other parts from reference TRBV19 and TRBJ1-5): DGGITQSPKYLFRKEGQNVTLSCEQNLNHDAMYWYRQDPGQGLRLIYYSQIVNDFQKGDIAEGYSVSREKKESFPLTVTSAQKNPTAFYLCASTWGNVKSFQPQHFGDGTRLSIL.

The rearrangement links TRBV11-2 to TRBJ2-7; a possible D gene is TRBD1 (6 bases). The ends were cut back, 1 base at V and 4 bases at J, with 14 bases in the middle. The CDR3 has 15 residues. Germline V gives CDR1 SGHAT, CDR2 FQNNGV. CDR3 loop: CASSLVRGIPYEQYF. As DNA, the CDR3 is TGTGCCAGCAGCTTAGTCAGGGGAATTCCGTACGAGCAGTACTTC.

CDR3 sequence (DNA): TGTGCCTCCAACACAGCCGCAAGCACAGATACGCAGTATTTT. It specifies CASNTAASTDTQYF. The chain employs TRBV7-9 and TRBJ2-3; D gene uncertain. The V gene lost 11 bases and the J gene lost 0 bases, with 15 bases spanning the gap. Germline lookup yields CDR1 SEHNR and CDR2 FQNEAQ (reference sequence). The CDR3 has 14 amino acids.

This clone was counted between two and nine times. The chain recombines TRBV7-9 with TRBJ2-7; D is unclear. This CDR3 is built from 14 residues. V was trimmed by 5 bases and J by 1 base, leaving 12 bases between them. Looked up from germline, CDR1 is SEHNR and CDR2 is FQNEAQ (reference sequence). CDR3 protein: CASSPVYDSYEQYF. In nucleotides, the CDR3 is TGTGCCAGCAGCCCTGTCTATGATTCCTACGAGCAGTACTTC.

This clone has just a few counts. This sequence joins TRBV7-9 and TRBJ2-7; TRBD2 matches at 7 bases. This CDR3 spans 12 amino acids. J was trimmed by 7 bases and V by 6 bases; bases with no gene match: 6. The germline V gene encodes CDR1 SEHNR and CDR2 FQNEAQ (reference sequence). CDR3 coding DNA: TGTGCCAGCAGTGGGGAGGGGTATGAGCAGTACTTC. It encodes CASSGEGYEQYF.

The CDR3 sequence: CASRRTSRSYEQYF. The CDR3 DNA reads as TGTGCCAGCAGACGGACTAGCCGATCCTACGAGCAGTACTTC. V and J are TRBV6-5 and TRBJ2-7, with 8 bases that match TRBD2. CDR3 size: 14 residues. With V trimmed by 6 bases and J by 1 base, 5 bases remained unmatched. The germline V gene encodes CDR1 MNHEY and CDR2 SVGAGI.

This rearrangement joins TRBV28 to TRBJ1-5; TRBD1 might be the D (5 bases). Germline V gene data show CDR1 as MDHEN and CDR2 as SYDVKM. V was shortened by 0 bases and J by 4 bases, with 7 bases between the two germline ends. The CDR3 sequence is 14 residues long. CDR3 amino acids: CASSLWDTNQPQHF. CDR3 in DNA: TGTGCCAGCAGTTTATGGGACACAAATCAGCCCCAGCATTTT. Variable domain in full (rest from reference TRBV28 and TRBJ1-5): DVKVTQSSRYLVKRTGEKVFLECVQDMDHENMFWYRQDPGLGLRLIYFSYDVKMKEKGDIPEGYSVSREKKERFSLILESASTNQTSMYLCASSLWDTNQPQHFGDGTRLSIL.

The rearrangement uses TRBV28 and TRBJ1-5; unclear D gene. This CDR3 spans 14 amino acids. The germline gives CDR1 MDHEN, CDR2 SYDVKM. V lost 3 bases to trimming and J lost 1 base, with 7 bases between them. CDR3: CASSFWSSNQPQHF. For the CDR3, the DNA is TGTGCCAGCAGTTTTTGGAGCAGCAATCAGCCCCAGCATTTT.

The V gene is TRBV5-5, the J gene TRBJ1-4; D is unresolved. Trimming pared 0 bases from V and 8 bases from J, leaving 11 bases between. The CDR3 extends over 14 amino acids. Germline CDR1 and CDR2: SGHKS and YYEKEE (reference sequence). The CDR3 loop reads CASSLALGLEKLFF. CDR3 DNA sequence: TGTGCCAGCAGCTTGGCTCTAGGCCTAGAAAAACTGTTTTTT.

The rearrangement uses TRBV27 and TRBJ1-3; 8 nucleotides line up with TRBD1. CDR3 size: 14 residues. CDR1 and CDR2 (germline): MNHEY, SMNVEV (reference sequence). V was pared by 5 bases and J by 4 bases, with 4 bases of the junction left unmatched. The CDR3 region is CASSKTGVGNTIYF. Written as DNA, the CDR3 is TGTGCCAGCAGTAAGACAGGGGTGGGAAACACCATATATTTT.

This chain uses TRBV7-2 with TRBJ2-2; 9 nucleotides match TRBD2. The CDR3 contains 16 residues. With 4 bases clipped from V and 0 bases from J, the junction kept 3 bases outside the gene matches. Germline CDR1 is SGHTA and CDR2 is FQGNSA. The CDR3 reads CASSWSGGTNTGELFF. CDR3 sequence (DNA): TGTGCCAGCAGCTGGAGCGGGGGGACGAACACCGGGGAGCTGTTTTTT. The full variable domain, its missing parts supplied by reference TRBV7-2 and TRBJ2-2, is GAGVSQSPSNKVTEKGKDVELRCDPISGHTALYWYRQSLGQGLEFLIYFQGNSAPDKSGLPSDRFSAERTGGSVSTLTIQRTQQEDSAVYLCASSWSGGTNTGELFFGEGSRLTVL.

The V and J genes are TRBV4-3 and TRBJ1-3; D is perhaps TRBD1 (6 bases). This CDR3 contains 16 residues. The germline V and J ends were trimmed by 4 bases and 1 base, with 14 bases remaining between them. Germline V gives CDR1 LGHNA, CDR2 YSLEER. CDR3 region: CASSRVSTGSGNTIYF. The CDR3 DNA sequence: TGCGCCAGCAGCCGGGTTTCGACAGGTTCTGGAAACACCATATATTTT.

This clone was observed a few times. The V gene is TRBV29-1, the J gene TRBJ1-2; D not certain. The V end lost 4 bases, the J end lost 1 base, and 10 bases lay between the germline ends. The CDR3 is made up of 13 amino acids. Germline CDR1 SQVTM, CDR2 ANQGSEA. The CDR3 protein is CSVAETLNYGYTF. The CDR3 DNA follows: TGCAGCGTTGCCGAGACACTTAACTATGGCTACACCTTC.

The V and J genes are TRBV6-5 and TRBJ2-7; D gene ambiguous. The CDR3 totals 14 residues. Trimming removed 7 bases at V and 1 base at J, with 14 bases between. Germline lookup yields CDR1 MNHEY and CDR2 SVGAGI. The CDR3 DNA reads TGTGCCAGCAAGAACCAAGGAGTATCCTACGAGCAGTACTTC. This gives the protein CASKNQGVSYEQYF.

The chain joins TRBV5-4 to TRBJ1-1, with D possibly being TRBD1 (6 bases). The V gene's germline CDR1 is SGHNT and CDR2 YYREEE (reference sequence). Trimming cost V 7 bases and J 2 bases, with 9 bases left between them. This CDR3 has 12 amino acids. CDR3 bases: TGTGCCAGCGGACAGATAAACACTGAAGCTTTCTTT. Its translation: CASGQINTEAFF.

The chain combines TRBV29-1 with TRBJ1-3; D unresolved. V was pared by 6 bases and J by 1 base, with 10 bases between. The CDR3 covers 13 residues. Germline CDR1 is SQVTM and CDR2 is ANQGSEA. The CDR3 DNA is TGCAGCGTCAAAGAGGGATCTGGAAACACCATATATTTT. Translation: CSVKEGSGNTIYF.

The chain recombines TRBV7-9 with TRBJ2-7; D is ambiguous. The CDR3 is made up of 17 amino acids. V lost 5 bases and J 3 bases, leaving 23 bases between the germline ends. Germline-derived CDR1 and CDR2 are SEHNR and FQNEAQ (reference sequence). CDR3 in DNA: TGTGCCAGCAGCCCCCGCCATCCGGCGGAGCCTTTCTACGAGCAGTACTTC. Encoded protein: CASSPRHPAEPFYEQYF.

The chain employs TRBV4-3 and TRBJ1-2; tentatively, D is TRBD1 (6 bases). CDR1 and CDR2 (germline): LGHNA, YSLEER. V was shortened by 1 base and J by 4 bases, with 16 bases between the two germline ends. This CDR3 is 16 amino acids long. The CDR3 region has the DNA TGCGCCAGCAGCCAAGGAACCCGCCAGGGGTCCTATGGCTACACCTTC. Its protein product is CASSQGTRQGSYGYTF.

V usage is TRBV27 and J usage is TRBJ2-1; 9 nucleotides line up with TRBD2. Germline V gene sequence: CDR1 MNHEY, CDR2 SMNVEV (reference sequence). There are 16 residues in the CDR3. With V trimmed by 2 bases and J by 9 bases, 11 bases remained unmatched. Here the CDR3 DNA reads TGTGCCAGCAGTTTAGAATGGGCGGGAGGGCTTAGTGAGCAGTTCTTC. This encodes CASSLEWAGGLSEQFF.